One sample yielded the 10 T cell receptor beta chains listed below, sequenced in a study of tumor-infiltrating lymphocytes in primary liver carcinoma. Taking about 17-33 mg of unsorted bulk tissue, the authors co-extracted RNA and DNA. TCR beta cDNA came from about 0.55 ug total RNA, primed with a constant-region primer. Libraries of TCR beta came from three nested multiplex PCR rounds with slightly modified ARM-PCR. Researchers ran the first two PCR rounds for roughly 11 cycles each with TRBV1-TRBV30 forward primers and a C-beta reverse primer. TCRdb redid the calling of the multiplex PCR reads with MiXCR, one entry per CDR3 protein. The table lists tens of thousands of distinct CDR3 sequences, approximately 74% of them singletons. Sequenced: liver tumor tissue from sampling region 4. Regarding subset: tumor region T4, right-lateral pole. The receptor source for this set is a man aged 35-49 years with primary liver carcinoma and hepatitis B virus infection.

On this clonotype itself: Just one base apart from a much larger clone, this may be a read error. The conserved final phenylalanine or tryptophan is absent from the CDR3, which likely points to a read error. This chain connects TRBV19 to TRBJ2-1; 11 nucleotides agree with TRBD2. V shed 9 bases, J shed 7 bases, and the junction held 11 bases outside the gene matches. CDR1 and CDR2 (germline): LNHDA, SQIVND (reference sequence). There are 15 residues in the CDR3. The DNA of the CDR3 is TGTGCCAGCACCTCGGCGGCTAGCGGGAGGAATGAGCAGTTCTAC. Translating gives CASTSAASGRNEQFY.

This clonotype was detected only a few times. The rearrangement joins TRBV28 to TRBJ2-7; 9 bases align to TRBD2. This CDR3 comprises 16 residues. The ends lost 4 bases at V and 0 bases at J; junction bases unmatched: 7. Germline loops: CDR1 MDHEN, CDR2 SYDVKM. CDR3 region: CASSSGLALGSYEQYF. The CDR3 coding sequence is TGTGCCAGCAGTTCCGGACTAGCGTTAGGCTCCTACGAGCAGTACTTC.

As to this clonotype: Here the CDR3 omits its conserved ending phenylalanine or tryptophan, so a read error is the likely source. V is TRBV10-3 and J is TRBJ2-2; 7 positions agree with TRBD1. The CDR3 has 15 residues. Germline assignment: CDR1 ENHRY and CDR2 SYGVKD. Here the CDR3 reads CAIRVQEGATWELFL. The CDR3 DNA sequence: TGTGCCATAAGAGTACAAGAGGGGGCCACCTGGGAGCTGTTTCTT.

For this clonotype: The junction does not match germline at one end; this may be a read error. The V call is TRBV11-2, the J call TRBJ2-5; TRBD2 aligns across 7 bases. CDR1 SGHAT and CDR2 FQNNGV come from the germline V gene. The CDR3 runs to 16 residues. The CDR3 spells CASSQTPDGGKESQYF. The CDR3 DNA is TGTGCTAGCAGCCAAACTCCTGACGGGGGGAAAGAGAGCCAGTATTTC.

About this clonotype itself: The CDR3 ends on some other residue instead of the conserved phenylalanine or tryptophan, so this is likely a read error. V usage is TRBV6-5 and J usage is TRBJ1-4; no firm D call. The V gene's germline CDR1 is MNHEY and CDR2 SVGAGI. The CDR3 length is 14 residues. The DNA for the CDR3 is TGTGTCAGCAGAATGATTGCAACTAATGAAAAACTGTTTCTT. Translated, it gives CVSRMIATNEKLFL.

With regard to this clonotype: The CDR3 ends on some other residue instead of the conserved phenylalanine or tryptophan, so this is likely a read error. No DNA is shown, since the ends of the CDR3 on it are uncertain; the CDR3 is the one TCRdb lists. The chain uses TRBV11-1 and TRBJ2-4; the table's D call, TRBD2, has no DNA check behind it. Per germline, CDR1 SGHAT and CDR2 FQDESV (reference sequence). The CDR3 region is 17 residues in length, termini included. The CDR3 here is CASSFPGTSGTKSIKYL.

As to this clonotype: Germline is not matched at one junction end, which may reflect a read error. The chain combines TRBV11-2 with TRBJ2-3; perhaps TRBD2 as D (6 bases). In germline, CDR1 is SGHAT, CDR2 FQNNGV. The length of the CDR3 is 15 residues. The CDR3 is CASRTGSSGTDTQYF. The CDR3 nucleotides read TGTGCCAGCAGAACCGGGAGTAGCGGCACGGATACGCAGTATTTT.

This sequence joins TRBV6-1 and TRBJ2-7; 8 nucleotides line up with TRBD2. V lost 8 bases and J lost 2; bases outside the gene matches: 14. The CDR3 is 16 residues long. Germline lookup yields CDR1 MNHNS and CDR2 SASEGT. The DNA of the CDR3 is TGTGCCAGCTATCTGCTAGCGGGCAACGAAGCCTACGAGCAGTACTTC. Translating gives CASYLLAGNEAYEQYF.

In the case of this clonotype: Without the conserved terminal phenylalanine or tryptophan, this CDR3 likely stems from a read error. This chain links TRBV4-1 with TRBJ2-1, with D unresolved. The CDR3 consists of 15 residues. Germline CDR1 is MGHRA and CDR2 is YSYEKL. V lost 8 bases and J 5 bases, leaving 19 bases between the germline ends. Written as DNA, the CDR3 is TGCGCCAGCGGCCCGCTCGGTAACAGCAACAATGAGCAGTTCTTA. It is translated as CASGPLGNSNNEQFL.

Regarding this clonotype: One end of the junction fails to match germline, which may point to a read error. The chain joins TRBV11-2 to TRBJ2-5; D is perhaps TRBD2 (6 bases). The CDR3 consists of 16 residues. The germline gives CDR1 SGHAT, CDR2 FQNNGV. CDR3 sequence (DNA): TGTACCAGCGGCCAAACTCCTGGCGGAGGGAAAGGGACCCAGTACTTC. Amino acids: CTSGQTPGGGKGTQYF. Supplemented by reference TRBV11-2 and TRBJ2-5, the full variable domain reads EAGVAQSPRYKIIEKRQSVAFWCNPISGHATLYWYQQILGQGPKLLIQFQNNGVVDDSQLPKDRFSAERLKGVDSTLKIQPAKLEDSAVYLCTSGQTPGGGKGTQYFGPGTRLLVL.